These 6 T cell receptor beta chains were all obtained from the same sample, sequenced in a study of shared clonotypes between healthy human individuals. Data came from immunoSEQ multiplex PCR; TCRdb stores just in-frame clones and leaves some out. Among some 2,500,000 clones, under 95% were seen once, and the ten largest hold about 0.41%. Sequenced: naive CD4+ T cells from PBMCs. Subset specified: CD45RA+ positively selected. All receptors derive from a man aged 18 to 29 in good health. Some clones in this sample may be carry-over from other donors' samples.

The gene calls are TRBV5-1 and TRBJ2-3; D is undetermined. In germline, CDR1 is SGHRS, CDR2 YFSETQ. The CDR3 contains 15 residues. V was shortened by 4 bases and J by 0 bases, with 12 bases between the two germline ends. In nucleotides, the CDR3 is TGCGCCAGCAGCCCCCCCCTGACTAGCACAGATACGCAGTATTTT. Protein sequence: CASSPPLTSTDTQYF.

The V call is TRBV7-2, the J call TRBJ2-5; no firm D call. The CDR3 runs 15 residues. Germline CDR1 SGHTA, CDR2 FQGNSA. The V gene lost 1 base and the J gene lost 0 bases, with 9 bases spanning the gap. This chain's CDR3 is CASSLVWQHQETQYF. CDR3 in DNA: TGTGCCAGCAGCTTAGTCTGGCAACACCAAGAGACCCAGTACTTC.

This clone appeared once. The CDR3 DNA is TGTGCCGGAAGGACAGGGAATCAGCCCCAGCATTTT. It specifies CAGRTGNQPQHF. V is TRBV7-3 and J is TRBJ1-5; the match to TRBD1 covers 8 bases. The CDR3 is 12 residues long. J was trimmed by 4 bases and V by 11 bases; bases with no gene match: 4. Germline V gene lookup returns CDR1 SGHTA and CDR2 FQGTGA.

This chain uses TRBV19 with TRBJ2-7; D gene unclear. Germline V gene data show CDR1 as LNHDA and CDR2 as SQIVND (reference sequence). V was cut by 5 bases and J by 0 bases, with 11 bases left in between. The CDR3 loop spans 14 amino acids. The CDR3 DNA sequence: TGTGCCAGTAGTCGTGCCGGACGCTCCTACGAGCAGTACTTC. Its translation: CASSRAGRSYEQYF.

The V and J genes are TRBV5-5 and TRBJ1-2; 7 nucleotides match TRBD1. In germline, CDR1 is SGHKS, CDR2 YYEKEE (reference sequence). The length of the CDR3 is 15 residues. Unmatched junction bases numbered 8, after V lost 1 base and J lost 5 bases. The CDR3 coding sequence is TGTGCCAGCAGCTTGATCGGCAGGGGGGTTTATGGCTACACCTTC. It specifies CASSLIGRGVYGYTF.

V is TRBV5-1 and J is TRBJ1-1; D is possibly TRBD1 (6 bases). Deletions cut 6 bases from V and 0 bases from J, with 12 bases between. The CDR3 runs to 14 residues. Germline values: CDR1 SGHRS, CDR2 YFSETQ. CDR3 in DNA: TGCGCCAGCACTTTAGACAGGTTGAACACTGAAGCTTTCTTT. This gives the protein CASTLDRLNTEAFF. The full variable domain, completed using reference TRBV5-1 and TRBJ1-1, is KAGVTQTPRYLIKTRGQQVTLSCSPISGHRSVSWYQQTPGQGLQFLFEYFSETQRNKGNFPGRFSGRQFSNSRSEMNVSTLELGDSALYLCASTLDRLNTEAFFGQGTRLTVV.